These 17 T cell receptor beta chains were all obtained from the same sample, sequenced in a study of blood T cell repertoires in COVID-19. Sequencing used immunoSEQ multiplex PCR; TCRdb keeps in-frame clones, though not all of them. The table has just under 350,000 clones, about 89% seen once. Sequenced sample: peripheral blood. The origin of the receptors is a woman aged 45 to 65 with COVID-19, enrolled during active disease.

The chain recombines TRBV6-5 with TRBJ1-1; possibly TRBD1 for D (6 bases). Per the germline V gene, CDR1 is MNHEY and CDR2 is SVGAGI. CDR3 length: 14 residues. The ends were cut back, 7 bases at V and 3 bases at J, with 15 bases in the middle. The CDR3 sequence: CASTNWAGDTEAFF. In DNA, the CDR3 is TGTGCCAGCACCAACTGGGCAGGGGACACTGAAGCTTTCTTT.

The chain couples TRBV5-4 to TRBJ2-7, with D maybe TRBD1 (6 bases). This CDR3 is 14 amino acids long. Per germline, CDR1 SGHNT and CDR2 YYREEE (reference sequence). V was cut by 4 bases and J by 6 bases, with 17 bases left in between. CDR3 loop: CASSIRTGSGEQYF. In DNA, the CDR3 is TGTGCCAGCAGCATAAGAACAGGGTCCGGCGAGCAGTACTTC. The full variable domain, with the rest looked up from reference TRBV5-4 and TRBJ2-7, is ETGVTQSPTHLIKTRGQQVTLRCSSQSGHNTVSWYQQALGQGPQFIFQYYREEENGRGNFPPRFSGLQFPNYSSELNVNALELDDSALYLCASSIRTGSGEQYFGPGTRLTVT.

This CDR3 reads CASSSPTEAPYEQYF. In DNA form, the CDR3 reads TGTGCCAGTAGTTCCCCTACTGAGGCCCCCTACGAGCAGTACTTC. The chain joins TRBV19 to TRBJ2-7, with D uncertain. This CDR3 is 15 amino acids long. V shed 5 bases and J shed 2 bases, with 16 bases lying between them. Germline V gene lookup returns CDR1 LNHDA and CDR2 SQIVND (reference sequence). Combining the CDR3 with reference TRBV19 and TRBJ2-7 gives the whole variable domain DGGITQSPKYLFRKEGQNVTLSCEQNLNHDAMYWYRQDPGQGLRLIYYSQIVNDFQKGDIAEGYSVSREKKESFPLTVTSAQKNPTAFYLCASSSPTEAPYEQYFGPGTRLTVT.

The J gene is TRBJ2-2, the V gene TRBV4-2; D unresolved. The CDR3 consists of 16 residues. Germline lookup yields CDR1 LGHNA and CDR2 YNFKEQ. V dropped 5 bases and J dropped 6 bases, with 19 bases sitting between them. The CDR3 is CASSKYASAISGELFF. DNA for the CDR3: TGTGCCAGCAGCAAGTACGCGTCCGCTATCTCCGGGGAGCTGTTTTTT.

The chain's CDR3 is CASSYSGLVIQTQYF. The CDR3 DNA reads TGTGCCAGCAGTTACTCGGGACTGGTAATTCAGACCCAGTACTTC. The chain couples TRBV6-2 or TRBV6-3 to TRBJ2-5, with D possibly TRBD2 on 6 matching bases. Germline V gene lookup returns CDR1 MNHEY and CDR2 SVGEGT. V was shortened by 0 bases and J by 6 bases, with 14 bases between the two germline ends. CDR3 length: 15 amino acids.

In its sample, this clone was seen a few times. The CDR3 sequence: CASSFRLSNSYNEQFF. For the CDR3, the DNA is TGTGCCAGCAGCTTTAGACTTTCCAACTCCTACAATGAGCAGTTCTTC. J is TRBJ2-1 and V is TRBV7-3; D is unresolved. Germline values: CDR1 SGHTA, CDR2 FQGTGA. The V end lost 3 bases, the J end lost 0 bases, and 12 bases lay between the germline ends. This CDR3 region has 16 residues.

The chain uses TRBV6-5 and TRBJ2-7, with 9 bases that match TRBD1. Germline loops: CDR1 MNHEY, CDR2 SVGAGI. This CDR3 has 14 residues. V shed 9 bases and J 3 bases; nucleotides not matched to a gene: 9. The CDR3 reads CASASGQGRYEQYF. The CDR3 bases are TGTGCCAGTGCGTCGGGACAGGGACGCTACGAGCAGTACTTC.

Only one count was recorded for this clone. The J gene is TRBJ2-3, the V gene TRBV27; weak D call: TRBD2 (7 bases). Germline lookup yields CDR1 MNHEY and CDR2 SMNVEV (reference sequence). V gave up 6 bases and J gave up 5 bases, with 18 bases separating them. This CDR3 contains 15 residues. DNA for the CDR3: TGTGCCAGCAGGCGAGGTGGCGGGGGACAAGATACGCAGTATTTT. Residues: CASRRGGGGQDTQYF.

The CDR3 loop is CSASGGGLEQYF. The CDR3 region has the DNA TGCAGTGCTAGTGGTGGAGGACTCGAGCAGTACTTC. This chain links TRBV20-1 with TRBJ2-7, with D possibly matching TRBD2 (5 bases). Trimming took off 3 bases at V and 6 bases at J, with 12 bases between the two ends. Germline CDR1 DFQATT, CDR2 SNEGSKA (reference sequence). This CDR3 is 12 amino acids long.

This clone was seen only a few times. This chain uses TRBV15 with TRBJ1-6; D might be TRBD1 (5 bases). Trimming left V 3 bases short and J 7 bases short, with 7 bases between. CDR1 and CDR2 from the germline V gene are LNHNV and YYDKDF (reference sequence). The CDR3 extends over 13 amino acids. CDR3 sequence (DNA): TGTGCCACCAGCAGGGGGCAAAATTCACCCCTCCACTTT. Protein: CATSRGQNSPLHF.

The chain recombines TRBV5-6 with TRBJ2-1; the D is unclear. V lost 6 bases, J lost 9 bases, and 16 bases lay in between. CDR3 length equals 13 residues. In germline, CDR1 is SGHDT, CDR2 YYEEEE. The CDR3 coding sequence is TGTGCCAGCAAAAAAGACTGGTTGATTGAGCAGTTCTTC. Its translation is CASKKDWLIEQFF.

This chain links TRBV7-2 with TRBJ2-1; 7 bases are a match to TRBD1. The CDR3 is 13 amino acids. Germline V lookup: CDR1 SGHTA, CDR2 FQGNSA. V lost 6 bases, J lost 8 bases, and 7 bases stayed unmatched. CDR3 sequence reads: CASSSNRGYEQFF. CDR3 DNA sequence: TGTGCCAGCAGTTCCAACAGGGGTTATGAGCAGTTCTTC.

The genes are TRBV5-1 and TRBJ1-4; tentative D call: TRBD1 (5 bases). Trimming pared 6 bases from V and 4 bases from J, leaving 10 bases between. The germline V gene has CDR1 SGHRS and CDR2 YFSETQ. There are 13 residues in the CDR3. CDR3 sequence reads: CASTRGFNEKLFF. In DNA form, the CDR3 reads TGCGCCAGCACAAGGGGATTTAATGAAAAACTGTTTTTT.

This clone occurred once. The V and J genes are TRBV4-3 and TRBJ2-1, with D hard to call. The V gene lost 1 base and the J gene lost 6 bases, with 10 bases spanning the gap. The CDR3 covers 14 residues. Germline V gives CDR1 LGHNA, CDR2 YSLEER. The CDR3 nucleotides read TGCGCCAGCAGCCAAGGCCTTAGCACCAATGAGCAGTTCTTC. It encodes CASSQGLSTNEQFF.

This clone was observed a few times. The CDR3 nucleotides are TGTGCCAGCAGCCAAGATTATCCACAGTATAGCAATCAGCCCCAGCATTTT. It encodes CASSQDYPQYSNQPQHF. V is TRBV3-1 (or the pseudogene TRBV3-2) and J is TRBJ1-5; D call uncertain. The CDR3 length is 17 residues. From germline, CDR1 is LGHDT and CDR2 YNNKEL (reference sequence). The germline V and J ends were trimmed by 0 bases and 0 bases, with 12 bases remaining between them.

The chain uses TRBV4-1 and TRBJ2-3; 9 nucleotides agree with TRBD2. After removal of 5 bases from V and 4 bases from J, the junction contained 7 bases not matched to a gene. CDR1 is MGHRA and CDR2 is YSYEKL in the germline V gene. This CDR3 contains 15 residues. CDR3: CASSFGTSFADTQYF. CDR3 sequence (DNA): TGCGCCAGCAGCTTCGGGACTAGCTTCGCAGATACGCAGTATTTT.

The chain has TRBV5-8 and TRBJ2-7; D perhaps matches TRBD2 (7 bases). Germline CDR1 reads SGHTS; CDR2 reads YDEGEE. This CDR3 has 14 amino acids. Between the trimmed V and J ends, which lost 4 bases and 3 bases, there was a span of 14 bases. The CDR3 DNA is TGTGCCAGCAGCACAATAAGGGGGGGCTACGAGCAGTACTTC. Protein sequence: CASSTIRGGYEQYF.